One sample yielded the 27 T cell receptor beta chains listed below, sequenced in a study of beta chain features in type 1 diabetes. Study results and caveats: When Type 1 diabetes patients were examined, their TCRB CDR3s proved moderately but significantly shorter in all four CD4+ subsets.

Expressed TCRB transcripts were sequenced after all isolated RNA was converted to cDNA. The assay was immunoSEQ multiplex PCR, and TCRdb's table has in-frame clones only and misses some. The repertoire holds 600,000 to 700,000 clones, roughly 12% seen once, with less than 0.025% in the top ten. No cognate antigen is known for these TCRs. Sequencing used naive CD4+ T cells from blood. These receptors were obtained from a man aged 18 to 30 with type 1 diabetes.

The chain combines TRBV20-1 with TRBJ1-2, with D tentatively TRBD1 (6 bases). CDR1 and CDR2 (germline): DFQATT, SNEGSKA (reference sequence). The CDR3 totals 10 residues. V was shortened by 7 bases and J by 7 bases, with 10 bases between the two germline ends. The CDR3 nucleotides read TGCAGTGGGGGGGACACTGGCTACACCTTC. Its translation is CSGGDTGYTF.

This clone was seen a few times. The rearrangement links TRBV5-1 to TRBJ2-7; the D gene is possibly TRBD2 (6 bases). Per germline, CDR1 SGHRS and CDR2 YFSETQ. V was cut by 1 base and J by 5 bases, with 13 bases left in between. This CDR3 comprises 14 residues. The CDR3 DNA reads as TGCGCCAGCAGCTTGCGACTAGAAAGGGACGAGCAGTACTTC. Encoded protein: CASSLRLERDEQYF.

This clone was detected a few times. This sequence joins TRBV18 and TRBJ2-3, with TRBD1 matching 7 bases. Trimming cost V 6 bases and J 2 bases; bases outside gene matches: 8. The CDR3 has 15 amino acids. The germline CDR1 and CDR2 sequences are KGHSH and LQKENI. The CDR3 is CASSASDRPTDTQYF. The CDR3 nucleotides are TGTGCCAGCTCGGCATCGGACAGGCCCACAGATACGCAGTATTTT.

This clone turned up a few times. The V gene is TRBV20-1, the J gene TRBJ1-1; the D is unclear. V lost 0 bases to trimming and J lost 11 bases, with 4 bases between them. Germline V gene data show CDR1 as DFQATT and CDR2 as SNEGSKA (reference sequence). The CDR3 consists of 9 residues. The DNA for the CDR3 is TGCAGTGCTAGAGATCGGGCTTTCTTT. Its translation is CSARDRAFF.

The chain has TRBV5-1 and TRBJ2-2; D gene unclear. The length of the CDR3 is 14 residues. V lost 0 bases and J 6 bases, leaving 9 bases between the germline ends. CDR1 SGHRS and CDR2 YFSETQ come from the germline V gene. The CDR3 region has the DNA TGCGCCAGCAGCTTGGGACCCTCTGCCGGGGAGCTGTTTTTT. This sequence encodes CASSLGPSAGELFF. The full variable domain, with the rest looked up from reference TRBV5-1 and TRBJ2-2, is KAGVTQTPRYLIKTRGQQVTLSCSPISGHRSVSWYQQTPGQGLQFLFEYFSETQRNKGNFPGRFSGRQFSNSRSEMNVSTLELGDSALYLCASSLGPSAGELFFGEGSRLTVL.

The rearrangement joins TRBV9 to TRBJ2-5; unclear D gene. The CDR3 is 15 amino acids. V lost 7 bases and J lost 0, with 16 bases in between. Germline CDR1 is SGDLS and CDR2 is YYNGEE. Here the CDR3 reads CASGNGVWDQETQYF. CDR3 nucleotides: TGTGCCAGCGGAAATGGGGTATGGGACCAAGAGACCCAGTACTTC. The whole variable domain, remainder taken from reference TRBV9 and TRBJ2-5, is DSGVTQTPKHLITATGQRVTLRCSPRSGDLSVYWYQQSLDQGLQFLIQYYNGEERAKGNILERFSAQQFPDLHSELNLSSLELGDSALYFCASGNGVWDQETQYFGPGTRLLVL.

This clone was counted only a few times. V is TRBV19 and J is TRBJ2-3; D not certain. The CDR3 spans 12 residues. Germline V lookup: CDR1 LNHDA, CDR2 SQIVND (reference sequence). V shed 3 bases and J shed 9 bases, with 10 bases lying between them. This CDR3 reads CASSIPAGTQYF. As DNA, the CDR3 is TGTGCCAGTAGTATTCCTGCCGGAACGCAGTATTTT.

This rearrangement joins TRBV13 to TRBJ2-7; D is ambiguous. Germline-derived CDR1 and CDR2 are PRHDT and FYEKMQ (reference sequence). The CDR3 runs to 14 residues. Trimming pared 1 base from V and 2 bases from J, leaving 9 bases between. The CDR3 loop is CASSLVARAYEQYF. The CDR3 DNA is TGTGCCAGCAGCTTAGTCGCCAGAGCCTACGAGCAGTACTTC.

CDR3 DNA: TGTGCCAGCAGCTTGTTGGGAACAACGACCAATGAGCAGTTCTTC. Its translation is CASSLLGTTTNEQFF. The rearrangement uses TRBV5-4 and TRBJ2-1; D unclear. With 1 base removed from V and 6 bases from J, the gap between germline ends came to 14 bases. Germline assignment: CDR1 SGHNT and CDR2 YYREEE (reference sequence). The CDR3 contains 15 residues. The full variable domain, with the rest looked up from reference TRBV5-4 and TRBJ2-1, is ETGVTQSPTHLIKTRGQQVTLRCSSQSGHNTVSWYQQALGQGPQFIFQYYREEENGRGNFPPRFSGLQFPNYSSELNVNALELDDSALYLCASSLLGTTTNEQFFGPGTRLTVL.

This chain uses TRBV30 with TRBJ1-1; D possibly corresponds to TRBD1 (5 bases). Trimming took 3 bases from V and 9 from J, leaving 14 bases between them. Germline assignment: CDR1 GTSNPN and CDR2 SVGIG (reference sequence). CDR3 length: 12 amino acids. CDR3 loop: CAWSNLRGQAFF. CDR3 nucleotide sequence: TGTGCCTGGAGCAACCTCCGGGGACAAGCTTTCTTT.

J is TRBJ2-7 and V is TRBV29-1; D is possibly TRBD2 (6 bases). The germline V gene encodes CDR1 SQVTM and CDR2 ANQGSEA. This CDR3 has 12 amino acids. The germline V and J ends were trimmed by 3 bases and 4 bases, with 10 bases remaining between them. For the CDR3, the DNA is TGCAGCGTTGAGCGGGGATTATACGAGCAGTACTTC. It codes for CSVERGLYEQYF.

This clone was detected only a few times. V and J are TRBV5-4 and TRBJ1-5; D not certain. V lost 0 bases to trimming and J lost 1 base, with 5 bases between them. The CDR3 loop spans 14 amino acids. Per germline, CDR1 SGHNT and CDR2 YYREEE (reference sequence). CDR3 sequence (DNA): TGTGCCAGCAGCTTGGACAGAAGCAATCAGCCCCAGCATTTT. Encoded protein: CASSLDRSNQPQHF.

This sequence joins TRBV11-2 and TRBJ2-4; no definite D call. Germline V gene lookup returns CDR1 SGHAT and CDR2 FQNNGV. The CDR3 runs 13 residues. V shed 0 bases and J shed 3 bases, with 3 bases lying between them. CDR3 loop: CASSLEDKNIQYF. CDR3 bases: TGTGCCAGCAGCTTAGAGGACAAAAACATTCAGTACTTC.

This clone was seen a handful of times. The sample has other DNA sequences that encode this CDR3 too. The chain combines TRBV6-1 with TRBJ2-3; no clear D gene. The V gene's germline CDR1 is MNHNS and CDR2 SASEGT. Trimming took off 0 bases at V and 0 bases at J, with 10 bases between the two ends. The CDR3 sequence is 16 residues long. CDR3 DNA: TGTGCCAGCAGTGAAGCGCTTCTGGCTAGCACAGATACGCAGTATTTT. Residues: CASSEALLASTDTQYF.

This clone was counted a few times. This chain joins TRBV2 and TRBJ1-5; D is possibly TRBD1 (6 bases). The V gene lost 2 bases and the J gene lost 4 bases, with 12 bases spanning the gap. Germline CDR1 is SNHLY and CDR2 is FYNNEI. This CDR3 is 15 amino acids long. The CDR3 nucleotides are TGTGCCAGCAGTGAAAGGGGGAATACAAATCAGCCCCAGCATTTT. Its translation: CASSERGNTNQPQHF.

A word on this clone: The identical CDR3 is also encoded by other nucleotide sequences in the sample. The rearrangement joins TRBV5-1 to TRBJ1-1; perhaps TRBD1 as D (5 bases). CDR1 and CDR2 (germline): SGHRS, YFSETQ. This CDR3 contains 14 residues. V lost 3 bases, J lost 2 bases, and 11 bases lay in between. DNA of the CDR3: TGCGCCAGCAGCTCAGGACAACCCAACACTGAAGCTTTCTTT. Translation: CASSSGQPNTEAFF.

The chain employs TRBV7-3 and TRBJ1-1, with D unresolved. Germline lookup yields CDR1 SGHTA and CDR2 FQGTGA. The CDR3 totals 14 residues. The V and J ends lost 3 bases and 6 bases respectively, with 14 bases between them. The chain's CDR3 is CASSLTRWSSEAFF. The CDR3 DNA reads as TGTGCCAGCAGCTTGACCAGGTGGAGTTCTGAAGCTTTCTTT.

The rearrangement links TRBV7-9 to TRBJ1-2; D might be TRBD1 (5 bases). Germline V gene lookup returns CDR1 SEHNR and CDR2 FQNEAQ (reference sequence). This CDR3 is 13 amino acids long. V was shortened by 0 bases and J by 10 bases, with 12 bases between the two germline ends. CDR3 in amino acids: CASSLALGQPYTF. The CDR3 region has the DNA TGTGCCAGCAGCTTAGCACTGGGGCAACCCTACACCTTC.

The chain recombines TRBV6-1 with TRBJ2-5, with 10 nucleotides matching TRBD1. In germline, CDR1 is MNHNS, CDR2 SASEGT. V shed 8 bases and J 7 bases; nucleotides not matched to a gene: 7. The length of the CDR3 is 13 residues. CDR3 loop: CASVRDRGVTQYF. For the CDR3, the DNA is TGTGCCAGCGTCCGGGACAGGGGTGTGACCCAGTACTTC.

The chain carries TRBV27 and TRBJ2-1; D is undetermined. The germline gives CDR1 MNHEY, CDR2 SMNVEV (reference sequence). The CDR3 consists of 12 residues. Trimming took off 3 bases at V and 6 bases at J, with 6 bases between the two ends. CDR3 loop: CASSFYPNEQFF. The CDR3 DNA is TGTGCCAGCAGTTTCTACCCCAATGAGCAGTTCTTC.

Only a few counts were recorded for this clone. CDR3 amino acids: CAWGPQGVTTDTQYF. The CDR3 nucleotides read TGTGCCTGGGGGCCCCAGGGGGTTACCACAGATACGCAGTATTTT. The chain has TRBV30 and TRBJ2-3; TRBD1 matches at 7 bases. V lost 5 bases, J lost 2 bases, and 10 bases stayed unmatched. The length of the CDR3 is 15 residues. Germline V CDR1 and CDR2: GTSNPN, SVGIG (reference sequence).

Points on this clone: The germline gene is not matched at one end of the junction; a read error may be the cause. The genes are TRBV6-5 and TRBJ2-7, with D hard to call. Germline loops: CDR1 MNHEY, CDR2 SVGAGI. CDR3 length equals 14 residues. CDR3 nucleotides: TGTGCCAGCAGTTACTCGGATGGACCCTACGGGCAGTACTTC. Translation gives CASSYSDGPYGQYF.

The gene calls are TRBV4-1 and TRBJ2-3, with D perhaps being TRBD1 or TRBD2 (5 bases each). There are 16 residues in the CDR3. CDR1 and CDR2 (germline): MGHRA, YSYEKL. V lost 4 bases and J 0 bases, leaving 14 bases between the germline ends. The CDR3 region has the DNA TGCGCCAGCAGCCCTACGGGGCAGTCAAGCACAGATACGCAGTATTTT. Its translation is CASSPTGQSSTDTQYF.

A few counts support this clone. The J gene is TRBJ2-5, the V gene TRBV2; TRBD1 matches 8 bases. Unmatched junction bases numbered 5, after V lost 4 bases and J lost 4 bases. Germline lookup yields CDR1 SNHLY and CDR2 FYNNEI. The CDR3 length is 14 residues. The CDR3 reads CASSGTGRLETQYF. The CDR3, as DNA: TGTGCCAGCAGTGGGACAGGGAGGTTAGAGACCCAGTACTTC.

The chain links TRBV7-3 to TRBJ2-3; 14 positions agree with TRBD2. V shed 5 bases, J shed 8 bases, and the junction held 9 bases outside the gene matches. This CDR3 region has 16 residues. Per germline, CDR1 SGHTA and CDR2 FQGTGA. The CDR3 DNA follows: TGTGCCAGCAGCCCAGCGGGACTAGCGGGGGCTGTTACGCAGTATTTT. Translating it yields CASSPAGLAGAVTQYF.

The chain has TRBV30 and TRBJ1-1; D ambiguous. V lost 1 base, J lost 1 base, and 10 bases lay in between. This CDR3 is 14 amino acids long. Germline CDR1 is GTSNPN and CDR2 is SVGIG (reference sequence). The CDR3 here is CAWSEWVWNTEAFF. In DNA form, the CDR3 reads TGTGCCTGGAGTGAATGGGTTTGGAACACTGAAGCTTTCTTT.

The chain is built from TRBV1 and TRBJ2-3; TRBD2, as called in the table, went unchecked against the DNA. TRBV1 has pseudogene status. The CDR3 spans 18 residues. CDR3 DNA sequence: TGCACCAGCAGCCAAGAAGCGGGTGCGGAATCTAGCACAGATACGCAGTATTTT. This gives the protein CTSSQEAGAESSTDTQYF.